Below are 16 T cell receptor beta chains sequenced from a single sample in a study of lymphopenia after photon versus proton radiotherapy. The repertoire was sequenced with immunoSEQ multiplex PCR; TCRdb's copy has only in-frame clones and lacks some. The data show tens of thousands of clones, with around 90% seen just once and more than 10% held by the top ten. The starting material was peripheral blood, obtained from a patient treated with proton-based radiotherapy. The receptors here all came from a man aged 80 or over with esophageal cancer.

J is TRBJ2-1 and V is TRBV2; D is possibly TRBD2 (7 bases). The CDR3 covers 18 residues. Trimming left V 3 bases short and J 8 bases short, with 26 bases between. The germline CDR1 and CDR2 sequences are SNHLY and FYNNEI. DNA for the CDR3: TGTGCCAGCAGTGACCACGGTCTTACTTGGGGGGGCTTGGATGAGCAGTTCTTC. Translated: CASSDHGLTWGGLDEQFF.

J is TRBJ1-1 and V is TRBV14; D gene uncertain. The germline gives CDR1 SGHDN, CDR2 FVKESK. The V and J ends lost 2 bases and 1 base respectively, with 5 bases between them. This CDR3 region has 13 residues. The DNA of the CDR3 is TGTGCCAGCAGCCAAAACAGGAACACTGAAGCTTTCTTT. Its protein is CASSQNRNTEAFF.

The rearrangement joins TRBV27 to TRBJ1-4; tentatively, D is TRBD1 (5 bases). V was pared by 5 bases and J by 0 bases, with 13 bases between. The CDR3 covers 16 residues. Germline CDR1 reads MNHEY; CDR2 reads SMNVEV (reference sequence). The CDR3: CASSILWGATNEKLFF. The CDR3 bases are TGTGCCAGCAGTATTCTCTGGGGGGCAACTAATGAAAAACTGTTTTTT.

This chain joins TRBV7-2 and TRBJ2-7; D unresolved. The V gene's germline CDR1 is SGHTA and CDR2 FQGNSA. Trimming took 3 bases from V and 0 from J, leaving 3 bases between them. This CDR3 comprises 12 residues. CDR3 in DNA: TGTGCCAGCAGCTTCAGCTCCTACGAGCAGTACTTC. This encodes CASSFSSYEQYF.

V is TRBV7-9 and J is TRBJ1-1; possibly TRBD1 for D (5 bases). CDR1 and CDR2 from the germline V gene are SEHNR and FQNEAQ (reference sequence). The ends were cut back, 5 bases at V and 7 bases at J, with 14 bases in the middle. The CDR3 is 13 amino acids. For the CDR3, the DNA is TGTGCCAGCAGCCTAGGGGCCCGGGGTGAAGCTTTCTTT. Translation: CASSLGARGEAFF. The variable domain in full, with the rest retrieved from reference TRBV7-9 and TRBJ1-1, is DTGVSQNPRHKITKRGQNVTFRCDPISEHNRLYWYRQTLGQGPEFLTYFQNEAQLEKSRLLSDRFSAERPKGSFSTLEIQRTEQGDSAMYLCASSLGARGEAFFGQGTRLTVV.

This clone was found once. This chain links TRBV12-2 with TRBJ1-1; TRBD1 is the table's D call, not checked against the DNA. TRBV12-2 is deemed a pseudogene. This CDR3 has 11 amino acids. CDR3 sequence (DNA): TGTGCAAGTCGCTTGCAGGGTAGCGCTTTCTTT. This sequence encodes CASRLQGSAFF.

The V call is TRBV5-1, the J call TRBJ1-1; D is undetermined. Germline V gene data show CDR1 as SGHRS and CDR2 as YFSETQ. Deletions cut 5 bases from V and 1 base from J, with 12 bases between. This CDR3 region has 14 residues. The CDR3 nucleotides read TGCGCCAGCAGGGTGAGAATGGGGAACACTGAAGCTTTCTTT. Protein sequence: CASRVRMGNTEAFF.

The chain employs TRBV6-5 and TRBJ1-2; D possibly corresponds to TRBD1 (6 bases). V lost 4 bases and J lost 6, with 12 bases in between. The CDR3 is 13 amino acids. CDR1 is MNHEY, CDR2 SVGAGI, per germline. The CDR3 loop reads CASSLEGGNGYTF. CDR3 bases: TGTGCCAGCAGTTTGGAGGGGGGGAATGGCTACACCTTC.

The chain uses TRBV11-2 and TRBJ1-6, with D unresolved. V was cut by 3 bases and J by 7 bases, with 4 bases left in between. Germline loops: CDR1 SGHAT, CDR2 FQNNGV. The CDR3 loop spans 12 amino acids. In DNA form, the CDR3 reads TGTGCCAGCAGCTTCGTAAATTCACCCCTCCACTTT. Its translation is CASSFVNSPLHF.

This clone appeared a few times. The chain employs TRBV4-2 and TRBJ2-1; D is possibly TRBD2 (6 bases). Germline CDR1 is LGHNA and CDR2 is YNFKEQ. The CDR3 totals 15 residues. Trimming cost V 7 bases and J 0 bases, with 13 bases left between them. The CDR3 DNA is TGTGCCAGCACTCCTAGCGAGGGCTCCTACAATGAGCAGTTCTTC. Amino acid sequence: CASTPSEGSYNEQFF.

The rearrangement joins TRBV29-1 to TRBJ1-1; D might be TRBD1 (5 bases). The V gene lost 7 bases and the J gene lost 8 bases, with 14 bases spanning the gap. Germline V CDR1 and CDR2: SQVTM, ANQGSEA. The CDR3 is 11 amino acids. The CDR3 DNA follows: TGCAGCGCCTGGGGGGGGACCGAAGCTTTCTTT. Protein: CSAWGGTEAFF. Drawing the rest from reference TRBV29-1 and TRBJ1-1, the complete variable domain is SAVISQKPSRDICQRGTSLTIQCQVDSQVTMMFWYRQQPGQSLTLIATANQGSEATYESGFVIDKFPISRPNLTFSTLTVSNMSPEDSSIYLCSAWGGTEAFFGQGTRLTVV.

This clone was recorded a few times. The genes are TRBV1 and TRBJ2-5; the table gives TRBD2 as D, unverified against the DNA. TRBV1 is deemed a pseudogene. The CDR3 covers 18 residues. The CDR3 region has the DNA TGCACCAGCAGCGACCCCGTCTCTAGCGGGGGAGAGGAAGAGACCCAGTACTTC. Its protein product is CTSSDPVSSGGEEETQYF.

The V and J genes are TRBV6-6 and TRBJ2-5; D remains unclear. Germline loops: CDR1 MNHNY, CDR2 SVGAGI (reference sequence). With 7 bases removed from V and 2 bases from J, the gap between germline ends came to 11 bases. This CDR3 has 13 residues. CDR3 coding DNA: TGTGCCAGCACTCTTTATGGACAAGAGACCCAGTACTTC. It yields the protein CASTLYGQETQYF.

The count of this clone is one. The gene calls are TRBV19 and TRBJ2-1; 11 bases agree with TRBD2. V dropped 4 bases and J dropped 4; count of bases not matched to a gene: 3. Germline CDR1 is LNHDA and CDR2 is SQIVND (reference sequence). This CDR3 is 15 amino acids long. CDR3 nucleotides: TGTGCCAGTAGTAATCGACTAGCGGGATACAATGAGCAGTTCTTC. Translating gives CASSNRLAGYNEQFF.

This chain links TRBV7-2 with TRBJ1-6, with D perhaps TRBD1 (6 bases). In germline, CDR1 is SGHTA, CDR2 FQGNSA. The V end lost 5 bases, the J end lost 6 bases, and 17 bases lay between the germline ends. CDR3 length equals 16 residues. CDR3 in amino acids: CASSPPGGLLNSPLHF. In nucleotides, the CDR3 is TGTGCCAGCAGCCCGCCGGGGGGCCTGCTTAATTCACCCCTCCACTTT.

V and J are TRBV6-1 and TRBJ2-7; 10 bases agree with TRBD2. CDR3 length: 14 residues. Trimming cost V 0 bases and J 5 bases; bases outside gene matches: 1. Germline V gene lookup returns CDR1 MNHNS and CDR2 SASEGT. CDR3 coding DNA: TGTGCCAGCAGTGAAGCACTAGCGGGGAACGAGCAGTACTTC. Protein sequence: CASSEALAGNEQYF.